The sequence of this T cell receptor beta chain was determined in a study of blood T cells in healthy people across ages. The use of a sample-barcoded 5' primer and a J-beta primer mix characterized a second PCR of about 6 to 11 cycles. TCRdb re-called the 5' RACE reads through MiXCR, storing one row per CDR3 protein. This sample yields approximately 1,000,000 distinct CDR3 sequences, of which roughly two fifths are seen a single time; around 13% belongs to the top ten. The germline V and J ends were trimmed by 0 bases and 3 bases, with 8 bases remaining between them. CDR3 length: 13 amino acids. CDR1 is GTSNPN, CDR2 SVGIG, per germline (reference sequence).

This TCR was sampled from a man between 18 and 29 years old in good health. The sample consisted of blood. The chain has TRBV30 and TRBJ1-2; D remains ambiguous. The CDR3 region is CAWSVRRHYGYTF. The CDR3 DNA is TGTGCCTGGAGTGTACGCAGACACTATGGCTACACCTTC.